The clone carrying this T cell receptor (beta chain) was seen ten or more times. Its antigen remains unidentified. This sample is part of a study of blood T cells in healthy people across ages. Broader study findings: Measured against age, TCR beta diversity per million T cells decreased in a roughly linear manner.

V was cut by 6 bases and J by 6 bases, with 17 bases left in between. This CDR3 is 14 amino acids long. A second PCR of 7 to 11 cycles used a sample-barcoded 5' primer and a J-beta primer mix. TCRdb independently ran MiXCR on the 5' RACE reads; one entry per CDR3 protein. The sample yields about 840,000 distinct CDR3 sequences, almost 30% seen once. Per sample, a minimum of 6 million PBMCs were isolated. The same data also contributed to another study, on T cells of mothers and their children. As reported in that work: Mothers gave over 10 million TCR beta CDR3 reads each, and children some 3 million each.

The receptor's source is a middle-aged woman in good health. V is TRBV12-3 or TRBV12-4 and J is TRBJ1-2, with D possibly matching TRBD1 (6 bases). Material for sequencing was blood. CDR3 DNA sequence: TGTGCCAGCAGGGGTACAGGGAAGGGCGATGGCTACACCTTC. Its translation: CASRGTGKGDGYTF.